The 28 T cell receptor beta chains reported below all come from one sample, sequenced in a study of T cell repertoires in ileal Crohn's disease. Measured with immunoSEQ multiplex PCR; TCRdb has only the in-frame clones, and not every one. The sample has 7,000 to 8,000 clones, 60% to 80% seen once. The time point was: proximal margin of the surgical specimen (macroscopically non-inflamed). Sequencing was performed on ileal tissue. Every receptor here comes from an adult with Crohn's disease.

The chain employs TRBV7-9 and TRBJ1-3; 8 bases are shared with TRBD1. V was pared by 3 bases and J by 0 bases, with 4 bases of the junction left unmatched. This CDR3 region has 16 residues. CDR1 is SEHNR and CDR2 is FQNEAQ in the germline V gene (reference sequence). DNA for the CDR3: TGTGCCAGCAGCTTCCCGGGACAGGTCTCTGGAAACACCATATATTTT. Amino acids: CASSFPGQVSGNTIYF.

The CDR3 DNA reads TGCGCCAGCAGCTCCCCGAGGACCGGGGAGCTGTTTTTT. This encodes CASSSPRTGELFF. The J gene is TRBJ2-2, the V gene TRBV5-1; no clear D gene. Trimming took 3 bases from V and 5 from J, leaving 8 bases between them. CDR3 length equals 13 residues. Germline-derived CDR1 and CDR2 are SGHRS and YFSETQ.

The DNA for the CDR3 is TGTGCCAGTAGTCCCGACAGGGGGAACACTGAAGCTTTCTTT. This codes for CASSPDRGNTEAFF. The gene calls are TRBV19 and TRBJ1-1; TRBD1 matches at 8 bases. The CDR3 extends over 14 amino acids. V was clipped by 5 bases and J by 1 base; unmatched bases: 3. Germline CDR1 and CDR2: LNHDA and SQIVND (reference sequence).

This chain uses TRBV10-2 with TRBJ2-2, with 7 bases identical to TRBD1. CDR1 WSHSY and CDR2 SAAADI come from the germline V gene. V gave up 6 bases and J gave up 0 bases; unmatched junction bases: 13. The CDR3 loop spans 18 amino acids. The CDR3 DNA is TGCGCCAGCAGAAAACGGGCAAACAGGGGCGCGAACACCGGGGAGCTGTTTTTT. Amino acid sequence: CASRKRANRGANTGELFF.

A few counts support this clone. This rearrangement joins TRBV6-1 to TRBJ1-5; the match to TRBD1 covers 9 bases. The J segment lost 7 bases and the V segment lost 5 bases, leaving 6 bases of the junction unmatched. The CDR3 is made up of 14 amino acids. CDR1 is MNHNS, CDR2 SASEGT, per germline. The CDR3 reads CASSLGQGGQPQHF. CDR3 nucleotides: TGTGCCAGCAGTCTGGGACAGGGTGGACAGCCCCAGCATTTT.

The chain is built from TRBV11-2 and TRBJ1-3; 7 nucleotides match TRBD1. Germline V gene data show CDR1 as SGHAT and CDR2 as FQNNGV. The CDR3 runs 18 residues. J was trimmed by 4 bases and V by 5 bases; bases with no gene match: 17. The CDR3 loop is CASSLLSSRQGGGNTIYF. DNA for the CDR3: TGTGCCAGCAGCCTCCTCTCCTCGCGACAGGGTGGGGGAAACACCATATATTTT.

The J gene is TRBJ1-2, the V gene TRBV19; D gene ambiguous. Germline CDR1 LNHDA, CDR2 SQIVND (reference sequence). The CDR3 has 13 amino acids. The V and J ends lost 2 bases and 3 bases respectively, with 7 bases between them. CDR3 nucleotides: TGTGCCAGTAGTATAAAACAGCACTATGGCTACACCTTC. Encoded protein: CASSIKQHYGYTF.

V is TRBV9 and J is TRBJ2-3; D remains unclear. Trimming took off 0 bases at V and 5 bases at J, with 4 bases between the two ends. The germline CDR1 and CDR2 sequences are SGDLS and YYNGEE. The CDR3 runs to 12 residues. CDR3 sequence: CASSVEVDTQYF. The DNA for the CDR3 is TGTGCCAGCAGCGTAGAGGTAGATACGCAGTATTTT.

The J gene is TRBJ1-2, the V gene TRBV19; D is ambiguous. Germline CDR1 is LNHDA and CDR2 is SQIVND (reference sequence). This CDR3 is 12 amino acids long. The V gene lost 4 bases and the J gene lost 8 bases, with 11 bases spanning the gap. The CDR3 spells CASSSGFEGYTF. The CDR3 DNA sequence: TGTGCCAGTAGTAGCGGGTTTGAGGGCTACACCTTC.

V and J are TRBV14 and TRBJ1-1; 8 nucleotides match TRBD1. CDR1 and CDR2 from the germline V gene are SGHDN and FVKESK. The CDR3 extends over 13 amino acids. Trimming cost V 6 bases and J 5 bases; bases outside gene matches: 5. The CDR3, as DNA: TGTGCCAGCAGAGGACAGGGTAAAACTGAAGCTTTCTTT. This translates into CASRGQGKTEAFF.

This chain connects TRBV30 to TRBJ2-7, with D hard to call. Trimming cost V 0 bases and J 7 bases, with 13 bases left between them. The CDR3 length is 13 residues. Looked up from germline, CDR1 is GTSNPN and CDR2 is SVGIG (reference sequence). The CDR3 DNA reads TGTGCCTGGAGTGTAATGGTGGGGTATGAGCAGTACTTC. This codes for CAWSVMVGYEQYF. The full variable domain, with the rest looked up from reference TRBV30 and TRBJ2-7, is SQTIHQWPATLVQPVGSPLSLECTVEGTSNPNLYWYRQAAGRGLQLLFYSVGIGQISSEVPQNLSASRPQDRQFILSSKKLLLSDSGFYLCAWSVMVGYEQYFGPGTRLTVT.

V gene TRBV7-8 combines with J gene TRBJ1-6, with unresolved D. There are 14 residues in the CDR3. V gave up 6 bases and J gave up 7 bases, with 13 bases separating them. Per germline, CDR1 SGHVS and CDR2 FQNEAQ. The DNA for the CDR3 is TGTGCCAGCAGGGCAGATTCGGGAAATTCACCCCTCCACTTT. It translates to CASRADSGNSPLHF.

The chain recombines TRBV6-1 with TRBJ2-2; D might be TRBD1 (5 bases). V lost 6 bases, J lost 6 bases, and 14 bases lay in between. Germline assignment: CDR1 MNHNS and CDR2 SASEGT. The CDR3 consists of 14 residues. CDR3: CASRGTGRSGELFF. CDR3 DNA sequence: TGTGCCAGCAGGGGAACAGGAAGGTCCGGGGAGCTGTTTTTT.

The chain couples TRBV7-9 to TRBJ2-7, with D perhaps TRBD1 or TRBD2 (5 bases each). Germline lookup yields CDR1 SEHNR and CDR2 FQNEAQ (reference sequence). V gave up 5 bases and J gave up 6 bases, with 14 bases separating them. CDR3 length equals 13 residues. The chain's CDR3 is CASSLGTSIEQYF. The CDR3 DNA follows: TGTGCCAGCAGCCTAGGGACCTCGATCGAGCAGTACTTC.

The chain uses TRBV15 and TRBJ1-4, with TRBD1 matching over 9 bases. The CDR3 is 17 residues long. Looked up from germline, CDR1 is LNHNV and CDR2 is YYDKDF (reference sequence). Trimming took 2 bases from V and 6 from J; bases not matched to a gene: 10. This chain's CDR3 is CATSRRRLDRGYEKLFF. DNA of the CDR3: TGTGCCACCAGCAGAAGACGCCTGGACAGGGGTTATGAAAAACTGTTTTTT. Together with reference TRBV15 and TRBJ1-4, the CDR3 gives the full variable domain: DAMVIQNPRYQVTQFGKPVTLSCSQTLNHNVMYWYQQKSSQAPKLLFHYYDKDFNNEADTPDNFQSRRPNTSFCFLDIRSPGLGDTAMYLCATSRRRLDRGYEKLFFGSGTQLSVL.

The chain carries TRBV7-9 and TRBJ2-1; D gene unclear. V lost 6 bases and J 7 bases, leaving 10 bases between the germline ends. In germline, CDR1 is SEHNR, CDR2 FQNEAQ (reference sequence). CDR3 length equals 12 residues. The CDR3 reads CASRGNGNEQFF. The CDR3 bases are TGTGCCAGCAGGGGAAACGGGAATGAGCAGTTCTTC.

The V call is TRBV7-2, the J call TRBJ1-2, with 7 nucleotides matching TRBD1. The V and J ends lost 5 bases and 4 bases, in that order; junction bases with no gene match: 1. Germline assignment: CDR1 SGHTA and CDR2 FQGNSA. The CDR3 has 12 amino acids. The CDR3 is CASSRDSYGYTF. CDR3 sequence (DNA): TGTGCCAGCAGCCGGGACAGCTATGGCTACACCTTC.

This chain links TRBV6-1 with TRBJ1-2, with D tentatively TRBD1 (5 bases). V lost 0 bases, J lost 4 bases, and 12 bases lay in between. This CDR3 is 15 amino acids long. Germline assignment: CDR1 MNHNS and CDR2 SASEGT. The chain's CDR3 is CASSEAVRVAYGYTF. As DNA, the CDR3 is TGTGCCAGCAGTGAAGCGGTCAGGGTGGCCTATGGCTACACCTTC.

V is TRBV5-1 and J is TRBJ1-1; D might be TRBD1 (5 bases). The CDR3 runs 15 residues. CDR1 is SGHRS, CDR2 YFSETQ, per germline. V lost 4 bases to trimming and J lost 1 base, with 14 bases between them. CDR3: CASSPTGPANTEAFF. DNA of the CDR3: TGCGCCAGCAGCCCCACGGGGCCGGCGAACACTGAAGCTTTCTTT.

The chain uses TRBV10-1 and TRBJ2-7; no clear D. CDR3 length: 14 amino acids. The V end lost 0 bases, the J end lost 2 bases, and 8 bases lay between the germline ends. CDR1 is WNHNN, CDR2 SYGVQD, per germline (reference sequence). The CDR3 DNA sequence: TGCGCCAGCAGTGAGTCGACTGTAACCTACGAGCAGTACTTC. The encoded protein is CASSESTVTYEQYF.

With respect to this clone: The same CDR3 also results from other DNA sequences found in this sample. The chain carries TRBV2 and TRBJ1-2; 8 nucleotides align to TRBD1. V shed 8 bases, J shed 0 bases, and the junction held 5 bases outside the gene matches. Germline loops: CDR1 SNHLY, CDR2 FYNNEI. The CDR3 totals 14 residues. The CDR3 reads CASDQGAANYGYTF. CDR3 nucleotide sequence: TGTGCCAGCGATCAGGGGGCCGCTAACTATGGCTACACCTTC.

In the case of this clone: No DNA is shown, since the ends of the CDR3 on it are uncertain; the CDR3 is the one TCRdb lists. The chain carries TRBV21-1 and TRBJ2-2; the table's D call, TRBD2, was not checked against the DNA. TRBV21-1 is reported as a pseudogene. The CDR3 length is 13 residues, termini included. The CDR3 is CASLYSCTGELFF.

The rearrangement links TRBV4-1 to TRBJ2-1; D unclear. The CDR3 loop spans 17 amino acids. CDR1 and CDR2 from the germline V gene are MGHRA and YSYEKL. V was shortened by 4 bases and J by 0 bases, with 16 bases between the two germline ends. The CDR3: CASSPTTVEASYNEQFF. The CDR3 nucleotides are TGCGCCAGCAGCCCAACAACCGTTGAGGCCTCCTACAATGAGCAGTTCTTC.

Judged by abundance, this clone is medium-sized. The chain recombines TRBV19 with TRBJ2-1; 12 nucleotides align to TRBD2. The germline V gene has CDR1 LNHDA and CDR2 SQIVND (reference sequence). The CDR3 contains 16 residues. The ends lost 6 bases at V and 5 bases at J; junction bases unmatched: 8. The CDR3 region is CASSPRTSGNNNEQFF. The CDR3 DNA follows: TGTGCCAGTAGCCCCAGGACTAGCGGGAATAACAATGAGCAGTTCTTC.

J is TRBJ2-1 and V is TRBV29-1; 8 nucleotides align to TRBD1. The ends lost 7 bases at V and 8 bases at J; junction bases unmatched: 13. The CDR3 runs 14 residues. CDR1 and CDR2 (germline): SQVTM, ANQGSEA. The CDR3 spells CSERRQGASDEQFF. The CDR3 coding sequence is TGCAGCGAAAGAAGGCAGGGGGCTTCTGATGAGCAGTTCTTC.

This CDR3 is CASSAAGLAGTSGANVLTF. The CDR3 nucleotides read TGTGCCAGCAGCGCTGCGGGACTAGCGGGAACCTCTGGGGCCAACGTCCTGACTTTC. V gene TRBV7-9 combines with J gene TRBJ2-6; TRBD2 agrees at 13 bases. The CDR3 has 19 residues. Looked up from germline, CDR1 is SEHNR and CDR2 is FQNEAQ (reference sequence). V trimming: 5 bases; J trimming: 0 bases; junction bases outside the gene matches: 7.

The chain is built from TRBV6-5 and TRBJ2-2, with D maybe TRBD2 (5 bases). The CDR3 is 14 residues long. Between the trimmed V and J ends, which lost 6 bases and 0 bases, there was a span of 8 bases. The germline V gene has CDR1 MNHEY and CDR2 SVGAGI. This chain's CDR3 is CASRETTNTGELFF. In DNA, the CDR3 is TGTGCCAGCAGGGAGACTACGAACACCGGGGAGCTGTTTTTT.

The chain employs TRBV28 and TRBJ2-3; 7 positions agree with TRBD2. Unmatched junction bases numbered 5, after V lost 5 bases and J lost 6 bases. The length of the CDR3 is 13 residues. The germline V gene has CDR1 MDHEN and CDR2 SYDVKM. The chain's CDR3 is CASSQTSFDTQYF. In DNA, the CDR3 is TGTGCCAGCAGTCAGACTAGCTTCGATACGCAGTATTTT. The complete variable domain, with remaining parts taken from reference TRBV28 and TRBJ2-3, reads DVKVTQSSRYLVKRTGEKVFLECVQDMDHENMFWYRQDPGLGLRLIYFSYDVKMKEKGDIPEGYSVSREKKERFSLILESASTNQTSMYLCASSQTSFDTQYFGPGTRLTVL.